This T cell receptor (beta chain) was captured in a study of cytomegalovirus exposure and HLA in healthy donors. Points on this clone: Antigen unknown.

Whole-study results and caveats: Some segments of the V type, notably TRBV6-2 and TRBV6-3, were excluded as indistinguishable. Association of a missense DCLRE1C variant with TCR beta V- and J-gene trimming was reported in a later analysis. Within an earlier analysis, most TCR beta V segments proved productive either about 90% or about 30% of the time.

Healthy bone marrow donors supplied every sample. The PCR used 60 Vbeta and 13 Jbeta primers. Sequencing used immunoSEQ multiplex PCR; TCRdb keeps in-frame clones, though not all of them. This table holds over 110,000 clones, approximately 80% found once. The V segment lost 4 bases and the J segment 5 bases; nucleotides outside the gene matches: 5. The CDR3 loop spans 14 amino acids. The germline gives CDR1 PRHDT, CDR2 FYEKMQ (reference sequence). The TCR was taken from a female donor in good health and CMV-seronegative. Specimen: PBMCs. V usage is TRBV13 and J usage is TRBJ2-7; TRBD1 agrees at 10 bases. The CDR3 loop is CASSSGTGVHEQYF. The CDR3 DNA sequence: TGTGCCAGCAGCTCGGGGACAGGGGTCCACGAGCAGTACTTC.